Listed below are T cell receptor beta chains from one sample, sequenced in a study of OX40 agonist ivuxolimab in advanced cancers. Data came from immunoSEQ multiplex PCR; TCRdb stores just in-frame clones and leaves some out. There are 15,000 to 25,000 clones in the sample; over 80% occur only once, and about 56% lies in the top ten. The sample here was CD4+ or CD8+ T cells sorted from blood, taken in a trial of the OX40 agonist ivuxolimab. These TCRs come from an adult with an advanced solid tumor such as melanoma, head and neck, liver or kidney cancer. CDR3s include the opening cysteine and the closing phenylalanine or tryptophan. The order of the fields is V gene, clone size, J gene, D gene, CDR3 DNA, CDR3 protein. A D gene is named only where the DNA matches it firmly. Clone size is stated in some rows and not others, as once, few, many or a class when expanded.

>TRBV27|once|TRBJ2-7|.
TGTGCCAGCAGTTTACCAAGGGGGATGAGCGAGCAGTACTTC
CASSLPRGMSEQYF
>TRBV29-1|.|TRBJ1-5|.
TGCAGCGCCACGAATGGTTATGGCAATCAGCCCCAGCATTTT
CSATNGYGNQPQHF
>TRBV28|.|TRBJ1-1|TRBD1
TGTGCCAGCAGTTTGGTTTCGACAGGGGACACTGAAGCTTTCTTT
CASSLVSTGDTEAFF
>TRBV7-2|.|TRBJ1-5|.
TGTGCCAGCAGCCTATTTAGCAATCAGCCCCAGCATTTT
CASSLFSNQPQHF
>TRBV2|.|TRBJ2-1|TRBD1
TGTGCCGGAAAGACAGGGAAGTCCTACAATGAGCAGTTCTTC
CAGKTGKSYNEQFF
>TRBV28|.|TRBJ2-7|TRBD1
TGTGCCAGCAACCCAACCGGGGACAGGTATAACGAGCAGTACTTC
CASNPTGDRYNEQYF
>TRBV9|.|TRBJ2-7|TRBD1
TGTGCCAGCAGCGTGGGACAGGGGGTCGACGAGCAGTACTTC
CASSVGQGVDEQYF
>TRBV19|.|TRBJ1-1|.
TGTGCCAGTAGTATCGGGACACCGCCCAATCAGTACACTGAAGCTTTCTTT
CASSIGTPPNQYTEAFF
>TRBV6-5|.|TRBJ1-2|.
TGTGCCAGCAGTCACCAGGGGAGCGGCTATGGCTACACCTTC
CASSHQGSGYGYTF
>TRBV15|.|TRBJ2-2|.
TGTGCCACCAGCAGAACGACAGCCCACACCGGGGAGCTGTTTTTT
CATSRTTAHTGELFF
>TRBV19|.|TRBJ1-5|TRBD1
TGTGCCAGTAGTACACAGGGGGCTCAGCCCCAGCATTTT
CASSTQGAQPQHF
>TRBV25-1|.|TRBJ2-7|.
TGTGCCAGCAGTGAATCCCCGTACGAGCAGTACTTC
CASSESPYEQYF
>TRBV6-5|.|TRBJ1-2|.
TGTGCCAGCCGGAAGACGAACTATGGCTACACCTTC
CASRKTNYGYTF
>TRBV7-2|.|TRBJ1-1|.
TGTGCCAGCATCTACCCGGAGGGGGTAGGGAACACTGAAGCTTTCTTT
CASIYPEGVGNTEAFF
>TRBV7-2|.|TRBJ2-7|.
TGTGCCAGCAGCTTATACTACGAGCAGTACTTC
CASSLYYEQYF
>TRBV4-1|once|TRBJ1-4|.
TGCGCCAGCAGCCAGACCGCAACTAATGAAAAACTGTTTTTT
CASSQTATNEKLFF
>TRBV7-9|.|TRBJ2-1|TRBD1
TGTGCCAGCAGCTTAGTCGACAGGGGGAATGAGCAGTTCTTC
CASSLVDRGNEQFF
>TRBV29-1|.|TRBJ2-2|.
TGCAGCGTTGAGATTCCGGGGGCAAGTACCGGGGAGCTGTTTTTT
CSVEIPGASTGELFF
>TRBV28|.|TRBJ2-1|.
TGTGCCAGCAGTTTTGTAGGACTTGACGGGAATGAGCAGTTCTTC
CASSFVGLDGNEQFF
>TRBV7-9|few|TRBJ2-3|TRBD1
TGTGCCCCCACGGCCGGGGACAGTCTCACAGATACGCAGTATTTT
CAPTAGDSLTDTQYF
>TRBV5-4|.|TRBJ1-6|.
TGTGCCAGCAGCGACCTCGAAGGGGTTTCCCTCCACTTT
CASSDLEGVSLHF
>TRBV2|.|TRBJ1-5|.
TGTGCCAGCAGCGGGTTGAGTCAGCCCCAGCATTTT
CASSGLSQPQHF
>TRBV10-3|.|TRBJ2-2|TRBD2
TGTGCCATAAGGGGACTAGCGGGGATAATGAACACCGGGGAGCTGTTTTTT
CAIRGLAGIMNTGELFF
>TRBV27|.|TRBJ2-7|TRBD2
TGTGCCAGCAGTTCGGGGGGGCAAGGCGAGCAGTACTTC
CASSSGGQGEQYF
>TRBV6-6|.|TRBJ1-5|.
TGTGCCAGCAGTTACATAGGGGTTGCCGGGCCCCAGCATTTT
CASSYIGVAGPQHF
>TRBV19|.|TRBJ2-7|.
TGTGCCAGTAGTTACCGGGACGGGGGCTCCTACGAGCAGTACTTC
CASSYRDGGSYEQYF
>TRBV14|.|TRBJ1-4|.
TGTGCCAGCAGCCAATCATCCGACAGTGAAAAACTGTTTTTT
CASSQSSDSEKLFF
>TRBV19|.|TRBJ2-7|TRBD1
TGTGCCAGTAGTATTTTGGGACAGACCTACGAGCAGTACTTC
CASSILGQTYEQYF
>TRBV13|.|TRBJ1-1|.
TGTGCCAGCAGTGTTTCCGGATACACTGAAGCTTTCTTT
CASSVSGYTEAFF
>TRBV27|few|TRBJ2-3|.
TGTGCCAGCAGTTTCTCCATTTCCACAGATACGCAGTATTTT
CASSFSISTDTQYF
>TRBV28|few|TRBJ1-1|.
TGTGCCAGCAGTTTGCGGGGGCCCATGAACACTGAAGCTTTCTTT
CASSLRGPMNTEAFF
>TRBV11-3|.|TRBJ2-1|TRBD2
TGTGCCAGCAGCCCGACTAGCGCCAATGAGCAGTTCTTC
CASSPTSANEQFF
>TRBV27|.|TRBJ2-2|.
TGTGCCAGCAGTTCCTCCTCAGGCGGGGAGCTGTTTTTT
CASSSSSGGELFF
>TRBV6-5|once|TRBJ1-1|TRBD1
TGTGCCAGCAGCCAGGACAGGGAGACTGCTTTCTTT
CASSQDRETAFF
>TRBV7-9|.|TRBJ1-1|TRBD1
TGTGCCAGCAGCTCGGACAGGGGGGGTATGAACACTGAAGCTTTCTTT
CASSSDRGGMNTEAFF
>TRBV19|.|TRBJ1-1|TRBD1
TGTGCCAGTAGAACAGGGGGCAACACTGAAGCTTTCTTT
CASRTGGNTEAFF
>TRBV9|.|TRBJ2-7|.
TGTGCCAGCAGCGTAGAGGAGGGGAGCCCCTACGAGCAGTACTTC
CASSVEEGSPYEQYF
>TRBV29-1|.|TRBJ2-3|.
TGCAGCGTTGACGGCTGGGGGGAAACAGATACGCAGTATTTT
CSVDGWGETDTQYF
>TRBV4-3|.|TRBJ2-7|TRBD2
TGCGCCAGCAGCCTACTAGCGGGGGATCACTACGAGCAGTACTTC
CASSLLAGDHYEQYF
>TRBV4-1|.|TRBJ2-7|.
TGCGCCAGCAGCCACATGTTAACGGTGAATTACGAGCAGTACTTC
CASSHMLTVNYEQYF
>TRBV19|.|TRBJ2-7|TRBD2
TGTGCCAGTAGTTCAAGGGGACTAGCGGGGGAATCCTTCTCTACCTACGAGCAGTACTTC
CASSSRGLAGESFSTYEQYF
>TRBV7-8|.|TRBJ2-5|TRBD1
TGTGCCAGCAGCTTGCCCCTGGGACAGGGCCCCCAAGAGACCCAGTACTTC
CASSLPLGQGPQETQYF
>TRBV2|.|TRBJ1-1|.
TGTGCCAGCCTTGCGGGGGGCTTACTCACTGAAGCTTTCTTT
CASLAGGLLTEAFF
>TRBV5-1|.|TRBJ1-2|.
TGCGCCAGCAGCTTGAGCCGTATCTATGGCTACACCTTC
CASSLSRIYGYTF
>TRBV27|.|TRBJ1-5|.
TGTGCCAGCAGTTCCCTTAGCAATCAGCCCCAGCATTTT
CASSSLSNQPQHF
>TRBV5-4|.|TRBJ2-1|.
TGTGCCAGCCAAGACAGCCTTGGGGCCTACAATGAGCAGTTCTTC
CASQDSLGAYNEQFF
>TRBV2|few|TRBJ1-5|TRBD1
TGTGCCAGCAGTGAACGGCCGGGACAGGAGAATCAGCCCCAGCATTTT
CASSERPGQENQPQHF
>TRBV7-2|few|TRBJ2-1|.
TGTGCCAGCAGCTTAGGACCCCCCACTGAGCAGTTCTTC
CASSLGPPTEQFF
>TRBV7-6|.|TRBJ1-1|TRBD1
TGTGCCAGCAGCGTGACAGGGCAAACTGAAGCTTTCTTT
CASSVTGQTEAFF
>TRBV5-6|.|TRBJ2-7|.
TGTGCCAGCAGCTTGGGCGCGGTTCCTTCAAAGCAGTACTTC
CASSLGAVPSKQYF
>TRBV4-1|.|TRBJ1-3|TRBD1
TGCGCCAGCAGCCAAGGAGCTTCCGGGACAGGGGTCGGAAACACCATATATTTT
CASSQGASGTGVGNTIYF
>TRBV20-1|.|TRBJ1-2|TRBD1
TGCAGTGCCCTGACAGGGATTGGCTACACCTTC
CSALTGIGYTF